This record looks at one TCR beta chain sequence and its context. The antigen remains undetermined. This record belongs to a study of regulatory T cells in long-lasting Graves disease. In building TCR beta libraries, iRepertoire HTBI primers were used together with Arm-PCR of CDR3 regions. Each CDR3 protein is one row after TCRdb ran MiXCR on the multiplex PCR reads. The table lists under 450,000 distinct CDR3 sequences, 12% of them singletons, with over 15% in the top ten. Time point reported: newly diagnosed GD, antithyroid drugs for less than 3 months. From RNA extracted from PBMCs, the TCR library was made. Study conclusions and caveats: There was favoring of TRBV28, TRBJ1-2 and TRBJ2-5 in persistent disease.

The V and J ends lost 4 bases and 0 bases respectively, with 14 bases between them. CDR1 SGHDT and CDR2 YYEEEE come from the germline V gene. This CDR3 is 15 amino acids long. These data also formed part of another study, on T cells in Graves' hyperthyroidism and ophthalmopathy. From that second work: Exclusion of a patient resulted from uncontrolled infection, other autoimmune disease, pregnancy or lactation. Most thyroid clonotypes expanded above 0.001 appeared in blood too.

The sample was peripheral blood mononuclear cells (PBMCs), taken at new diagnosis, from a patient treated with antithyroid drugs. This sequence joins TRBV5-6 and TRBJ2-7; D possibly corresponds to TRBD2 (5 bases). This TCR came from a woman aged 18 to 35 with Graves disease. The CDR3, as DNA: TGTGCCAGCAGCGGAACTCTAGCAAGCTCCTACGAGCAGTACGTC. Its protein is CASSGTLASSYEQYV.